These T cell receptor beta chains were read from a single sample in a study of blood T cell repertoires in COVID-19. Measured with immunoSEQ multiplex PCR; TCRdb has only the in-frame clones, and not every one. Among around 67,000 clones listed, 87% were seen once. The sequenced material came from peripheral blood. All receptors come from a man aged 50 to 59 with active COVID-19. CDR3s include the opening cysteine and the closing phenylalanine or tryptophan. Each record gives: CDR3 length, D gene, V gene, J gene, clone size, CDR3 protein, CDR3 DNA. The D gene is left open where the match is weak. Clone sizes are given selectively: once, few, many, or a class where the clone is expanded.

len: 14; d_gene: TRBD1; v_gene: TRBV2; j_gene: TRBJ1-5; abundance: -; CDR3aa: CASSTGQRNQPQHF; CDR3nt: TGTGCCAGCAGTACGGGACAGAGGAATCAGCCCCAGCATTTT
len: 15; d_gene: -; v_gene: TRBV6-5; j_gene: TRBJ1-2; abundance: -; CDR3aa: CASGGVQAVNYGYTF; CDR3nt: TGTGCCAGCGGAGGTGTGCAGGCCGTGAACTATGGCTACACCTTC
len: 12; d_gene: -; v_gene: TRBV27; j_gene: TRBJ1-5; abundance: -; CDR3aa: CASSDRNQPQHF; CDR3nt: TGTGCCAGCAGCGACAGAAATCAGCCCCAGCATTTT
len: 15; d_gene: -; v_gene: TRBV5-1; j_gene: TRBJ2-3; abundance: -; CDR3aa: CASSLYQGGADTQYF; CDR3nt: TGCGCCAGCAGCTTGTATCAGGGAGGCGCAGATACGCAGTATTTT
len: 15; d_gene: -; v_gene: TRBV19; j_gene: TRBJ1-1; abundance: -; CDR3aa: CASSISRPGYTEAFF; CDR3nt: TGTGCCAGTAGTATTTCCAGGCCAGGCTACACTGAAGCTTTCTTT
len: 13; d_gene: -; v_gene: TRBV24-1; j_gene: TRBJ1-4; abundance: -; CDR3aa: CATSDWGVEKLFF; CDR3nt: TGTGCCACCAGTGATTGGGGAGTTGAAAAACTGTTTTTT
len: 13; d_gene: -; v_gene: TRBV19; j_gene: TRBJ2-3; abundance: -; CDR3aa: CAVRRAGGDTQYF; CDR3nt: TGTGCGGTTAGGAGGGCCGGTGGAGATACGCAGTATTTT
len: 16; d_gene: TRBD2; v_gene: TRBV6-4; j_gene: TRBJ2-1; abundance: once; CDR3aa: CASSPASGGAHNEQFF; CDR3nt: TGTGCCAGCAGCCCGGCTAGCGGGGGGGCCCACAATGAGCAGTTCTTC
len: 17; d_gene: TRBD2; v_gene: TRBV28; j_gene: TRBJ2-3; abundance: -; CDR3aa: CASSLQKAGLAPDTQYF; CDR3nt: TGTGCCAGCAGTTTACAGAAAGCGGGACTAGCGCCAGATACGCAGTATTTT
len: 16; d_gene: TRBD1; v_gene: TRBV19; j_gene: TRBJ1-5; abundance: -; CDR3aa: CASSQTGLGSNQPQHF; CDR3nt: TGTGCCAGTAGTCAGACAGGGTTAGGTAGCAATCAGCCCCAGCATTTT
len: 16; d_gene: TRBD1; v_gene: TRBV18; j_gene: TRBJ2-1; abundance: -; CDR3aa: CASSPPNRGPYNEQFF; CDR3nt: TGTGCCAGCTCACCCCCCAACAGGGGCCCTTACAATGAGCAGTTCTTC